These 6 T cell receptor beta chains share one sample of origin, sequenced in a study of T-cell memory formation after mild COVID-19. TCRdb re-called the 5' RACE reads through MiXCR, storing one row per CDR3 protein. Among 400,000 or so distinct CDR3 sequences listed, 21% were seen once. Sequencing used PBMCs or a T cell subset sorted from them (not recorded which). These TCRs come from an adult woman who had mild COVID-19 (a few samples of this study predate the infection). Cell type and time point are not known.

This clonotype appeared a few times. This chain links TRBV19 with TRBJ1-1, with D unclear. The CDR3 is made up of 14 amino acids. Looked up from germline, CDR1 is LNHDA and CDR2 is SQIVND (reference sequence). Trimming removed 5 bases from V and 3 bases from J, with 13 bases in between. CDR3 nucleotide sequence: TGTGCCAGTAGTGAGATACAGAGGGACACTGAAGCTTTCTTT. Its translation is CASSEIQRDTEAFF. The entire variable domain, with the rest obtained from reference TRBV19 and TRBJ1-1, is as follows: DGGITQSPKYLFRKEGQNVTLSCEQNLNHDAMYWYRQDPGQGLRLIYYSQIVNDFQKGDIAEGYSVSREKKESFPLTVTSAQKNPTAFYLCASSEIQRDTEAFFGQGTRLTVV.

This clonotype was seen only a few times. This sequence joins TRBV20-1 and TRBJ2-1; the match to TRBD1 covers 8 bases. The CDR3 consists of 13 residues. Germline values: CDR1 DFQATT, CDR2 SNEGSKA (reference sequence). V lost 7 bases and J lost 6; bases outside the gene matches: 8. CDR3 bases: TGCAGTGTTAGGACAGGGCTCATCAATGAGCAGTTCTTC. Protein product: CSVRTGLINEQFF.

The genes are TRBV6-5 and TRBJ2-5; 7 positions match TRBD1. CDR1 is MNHEY and CDR2 is SVGAGI in the germline V gene. V was pared by 6 bases and J by 5 bases, with 6 bases of the junction left unmatched. The CDR3 has 13 amino acids. The CDR3 nucleotides are TGTGCCAGCAGAAGACAGGGATCGGAGACCCAGTACTTC. Amino acid sequence: CASRRQGSETQYF.

The CDR3 loop reads CASSARTASKYGYTF. CDR3 in DNA: TGTGCCAGCAGCGCCCGGACCGCCTCCAAGTATGGCTACACCTTC. J is TRBJ1-2 and V is TRBV21-1; the DNA was not used to check the table's D call, TRBD1. TRBV21-1 is shown as a pseudogene. The CDR3 covers 15 residues.

The chain joins TRBV12-3 or TRBV12-4 to TRBJ1-1; 9 bases align to TRBD1. The CDR3 length is 15 residues. The trim removed 6 bases at V and 11 bases at J, leaving 16 bases unmatched. CDR3 residues: CASSRNRGRLGQAFF. The CDR3 DNA follows: TGTGCCAGCAGCCGCAACAGGGGGCGGTTGGGTCAGGCTTTCTTT.

This sequence joins TRBV5-6 and TRBJ1-2; the D gene is possibly TRBD1 (6 bases). Between the trimmed V and J ends, which lost 4 bases and 5 bases, there was a span of 18 bases. Per the germline V gene, CDR1 is SGHDT and CDR2 is YYEEEE. CDR3 length: 15 amino acids. In nucleotides, the CDR3 is TGTGCCAGCAGCCCACCAGGGGTGGGGAGTTATGGCTACACCTTC. Protein: CASSPPGVGSYGYTF.